These 24 T cell receptor beta chains originate from one sample sequenced in a study of Ad26.COV2.S vaccination and SARS-CoV-2 variants. The treatment is: some 20 received Ad26.COV2.S at low or high dose, single or two shots; about 5 received placebo; per-sample allocation not given. Sampling was done on day 63 after the first vaccine or placebo injection. Method: immunoSEQ multiplex PCR; TCRdb's copy keeps in-frame clones and lacks some. The data show 240,000 or so clones, roughly 88% seen once. Sample: peripheral blood, taken in a trial of Ad26.COV2.S vaccine versus placebo. These receptors originate from a person between 18 and 65 years old who received the Ad26.COV2.S COVID-19 vaccine or a placebo.

The chain recombines TRBV5-1 with TRBJ2-2; a weak D match, TRBD1 (5 bases). The CDR3 is made up of 15 amino acids. V shed 4 bases and J shed 0 bases, with 10 bases lying between them. CDR1 SGHRS and CDR2 YFSETQ come from the germline V gene. The CDR3 DNA reads as TGCGCCAGCAGCCTACAGGCCCCGAACACCGGGGAGCTGTTTTTT. Its protein is CASSLQAPNTGELFF. The whole variable domain, remainder taken from reference TRBV5-1 and TRBJ2-2, is KAGVTQTPRYLIKTRGQQVTLSCSPISGHRSVSWYQQTPGQGLQFLFEYFSETQRNKGNFPGRFSGRQFSNSRSEMNVSTLELGDSALYLCASSLQAPNTGELFFGEGSRLTVL.

CDR3 loop: CAISRGDTNYEQYF. The CDR3, as DNA: TGTGCCATTTCGAGGGGCGATACGAACTACGAGCAGTACTTC. The chain combines TRBV11-2 with TRBJ2-7; D possibly uses TRBD1 or TRBD2 (5 bases each). Deletions cut 10 bases from V and 3 bases from J, with 19 bases between. The CDR3 sequence is 14 residues long. Germline V gives CDR1 SGHAT, CDR2 FQNNGV.

The chain employs TRBV11-1 and TRBJ1-1; D remains ambiguous. Trimming took 6 bases from V and 8 from J, leaving 13 bases between them. CDR3 size: 12 residues. The germline V gene has CDR1 SGHAT and CDR2 FQDESV (reference sequence). This CDR3 reads CASSDLSVEAFF. The CDR3 DNA sequence: TGTGCCAGCAGTGACCTATCCGTGGAAGCTTTCTTT.

This clone has just a few counts. The genes are TRBV28 and TRBJ2-2; D may be TRBD1 (6 bases). CDR3 length equals 18 residues. Germline V lookup: CDR1 MDHEN, CDR2 SYDVKM. V lost 1 base, J lost 6 bases, and 21 bases lay in between. CDR3 DNA: TGTGCCAGCAGTTTATACCTCGTCGGCAGGGGTTTTGCCGGGGAGCTGTTTTTT. Protein: CASSLYLVGRGFAGELFF.

This CDR3 reads CASSQRQGGDEQFF. The DNA for the CDR3 is TGTGCCAGCAGTCAACGACAGGGGGGCGATGAGCAGTTCTTC. The rearrangement uses TRBV6-2 or TRBV6-3 and TRBJ2-1; 9 bases align to TRBD1. Germline V lookup: CDR1 MNHEY, CDR2 SVGEGT. After removal of 5 bases from V and 8 bases from J, the junction contained 7 bases not matched to a gene. This CDR3 spans 14 amino acids.

The chain links TRBV7-6 to TRBJ1-1; TRBD1 agrees at 7 bases. The CDR3 runs 17 residues. CDR1 is SGHVS, CDR2 FNYEAQ, per germline. The ends lost 5 bases at V and 0 bases at J; junction bases unmatched: 12. CDR3 in DNA: TGTGCCAGCAGCCAAATCCCGCCGGGACAGCTGAACACTGAAGCTTTCTTT. Its translation is CASSQIPPGQLNTEAFF.

This chain connects TRBV19 to TRBJ2-1; a weak D match, TRBD2 (6 bases). Germline loops: CDR1 LNHDA, CDR2 SQIVND (reference sequence). The CDR3 is 17 amino acids. V dropped 1 base and J dropped 4 bases, with 17 bases sitting between them. CDR3 sequence: CASSIGPRVAEYNEQFF. Written as DNA, the CDR3 is TGTGCCAGTAGTATAGGGCCCCGAGTAGCGGAGTACAATGAGCAGTTCTTC.

J is TRBJ1-2 and V is TRBV19; D ambiguous. V was shortened by 2 bases and J by 2 bases, with 12 bases between the two germline ends. Germline V CDR1 and CDR2: LNHDA, SQIVND (reference sequence). CDR3 length: 15 amino acids. This CDR3 is CASSIIAGPNYGYTF. The DNA of the CDR3 is TGTGCCAGTAGTATAATTGCCGGGCCGAACTATGGCTACACCTTC.

The rearrangement joins TRBV10-2 to TRBJ2-1; 9 bases match TRBD2. J gave up 9 bases and V 4 bases, and 4 bases lay outside the gene matches. Germline CDR1 reads WSHSY; CDR2 reads SAAADI. The CDR3 spans 13 residues. The CDR3: CASSASGVSEQFF. The CDR3 DNA is TGCGCCAGCAGTGCTAGCGGGGTATCTGAGCAGTTCTTC.

V usage is TRBV10-2 and J usage is TRBJ1-1; the match to TRBD1 covers 7 bases. The germline gives CDR1 WSHSY, CDR2 SAAADI. The J segment lost 1 base and the V segment lost 2 bases, leaving 4 bases of the junction unmatched. This CDR3 spans 15 amino acids. The CDR3 region is CASSEARTGNTEAFF. As DNA, the CDR3 is TGCGCCAGCAGTGAGGCCAGGACAGGGAACACTGAAGCTTTCTTT.

The gene calls are TRBV11-2 and TRBJ1-2; TRBD1 might be the D (5 bases). The V end lost 1 base, the J end lost 12 bases, and 12 bases lay between the germline ends. Germline lookup yields CDR1 SGHAT and CDR2 FQNNGV. This CDR3 contains 12 residues. CDR3 bases: TGTGCCAGCAGCTTAGCGGGGGGAAGCGACACCTTC. Protein: CASSLAGGSDTF.

The chain joins TRBV7-9 to TRBJ2-7; D not resolved. CDR1 and CDR2 (germline): SEHNR, FQNEAQ (reference sequence). The V and J ends lost 2 bases and 4 bases respectively, with 6 bases between them. The CDR3 is 12 amino acids. CDR3 protein: CASSLYDYEQYF. The CDR3 region has the DNA TGTGCCAGCAGCTTATATGATTACGAGCAGTACTTC.

The V call is TRBV14, the J call TRBJ2-3, with 10 bases lining up with TRBD2. The CDR3 extends over 18 amino acids. After removal of 0 bases from V and 2 bases from J, the junction contained 8 bases not matched to a gene. CDR1 SGHDN and CDR2 FVKESK come from the germline V gene. The CDR3 loop is CASSQEKLAGAYTDTQYF. The CDR3 DNA is TGTGCCAGCAGCCAAGAAAAGCTAGCGGGGGCCTACACAGATACGCAGTATTTT.

The rearrangement uses TRBV30 and TRBJ2-3; the D gene is possibly TRBD1 (6 bases). V was pared by 0 bases and J by 5 bases, with 9 bases between. The CDR3 totals 13 residues. Germline V CDR1 and CDR2: GTSNPN, SVGIG (reference sequence). The CDR3 here is CAWSVRRGDTQYF. The CDR3, as DNA: TGTGCCTGGAGTGTACGCAGGGGAGATACGCAGTATTTT.

This clone turned up a few times. The chain uses TRBV21-1 and TRBJ2-7. TRBV21-1 is a listed pseudogene. This CDR3 region has 12 residues. The CDR3 sequence is CASSKLAYEQYF. CDR3 in DNA: TGTGCCAGCAGCAAATTGGCCTACGAGCAGTACTTC.

The V and J genes are TRBV10-3 and TRBJ2-7, with a weak D call TRBD2 (6 bases). Germline V gives CDR1 ENHRY, CDR2 SYGVKD. Trimming cost V 0 bases and J 0 bases, with 9 bases left between them. This CDR3 has 15 residues. The CDR3 reads CAISESGGASYEQYF. DNA for the CDR3: TGTGCCATCAGTGAGTCGGGCGGGGCCTCCTACGAGCAGTACTTC.

The V gene is TRBV18, the J gene TRBJ1-4; D remains ambiguous. In germline, CDR1 is KGHSH, CDR2 LQKENI. The CDR3 loop spans 12 amino acids. The V end was cut by 2 bases, the J end by 8 bases, with 6 bases between. The CDR3 sequence: CASSPTREKLFF. CDR3 bases: TGTGCCAGCTCACCAACTAGGGAAAAACTGTTTTTT. The whole variable domain, remainder taken from reference TRBV18 and TRBJ1-4, is NAGVMQNPRHLVRRRGQEARLRCSPMKGHSHVYWYRQLPEEGLKFMVYLQKENIIDESGMPKERFSAEFPKEGPSILRIQQVVRGDSAAYFCASSPTREKLFFGSGTQLSVL.

V is TRBV6-6 and J is TRBJ2-5; TRBD2 matches 11 bases. The germline V gene encodes CDR1 MNHNY and CDR2 SVGAGI (reference sequence). CDR3 length: 14 amino acids. V trimming: 7 bases; J trimming: 4 bases; junction bases outside the gene matches: 5. The CDR3 region has the DNA TGTGCCAGCAAGGTAGCGGGAGGGAGAGAGACCCAGTACTTC. This codes for CASKVAGGRETQYF.

This clone was seen only once. The gene calls are TRBV30 and TRBJ1-6; the D is unclear. Germline lookup yields CDR1 GTSNPN and CDR2 SVGIG (reference sequence). Trimming shortened V by 4 bases and J by 8 bases, and 9 bases separated the two germline ends. CDR3 length: 12 amino acids. The CDR3 DNA reads TGTGCCTGGAATCGCGAACATTCACCCCTCCACTTT. Its translation: CAWNREHSPLHF. The full variable domain, completed using reference TRBV30 and TRBJ1-6, is SQTIHQWPATLVQPVGSPLSLECTVEGTSNPNLYWYRQAAGRGLQLLFYSVGIGQISSEVPQNLSASRPQDRQFILSSKKLLLSDSGFYLCAWNREHSPLHFGNGTRLTVT.

J is TRBJ2-2 and V is TRBV11-2; no clear D gene. Germline CDR1 reads SGHAT; CDR2 reads FQNNGV. This CDR3 has 13 amino acids. Trimming shortened V by 2 bases and J by 6 bases, and 7 bases separated the two germline ends. The CDR3 protein is CASSLPTAGELFF. DNA for the CDR3: TGTGCCAGCAGCTTACCTACAGCCGGGGAGCTGTTTTTT.

The V call is TRBV28, the J call TRBJ1-1, with unresolved D. CDR3 size: 14 residues. Germline V gene sequence: CDR1 MDHEN, CDR2 SYDVKM. Trimming shortened V by 3 bases and J by 6 bases, and 14 bases separated the two germline ends. CDR3 protein: CASSLGSRVPEAFF. CDR3 nucleotide sequence: TGTGCCAGCAGTTTGGGGTCTCGGGTACCTGAAGCTTTCTTT. The full variable domain, rest sourced from reference TRBV28 and TRBJ1-1, is DVKVTQSSRYLVKRTGEKVFLECVQDMDHENMFWYRQDPGLGLRLIYFSYDVKMKEKGDIPEGYSVSREKKERFSLILESASTNQTSMYLCASSLGSRVPEAFFGQGTRLTVV.

The V and J genes are TRBV19 and TRBJ2-7, with 13 nucleotides matching TRBD2. Germline V gives CDR1 LNHDA, CDR2 SQIVND (reference sequence). The CDR3 spans 16 residues. J lost 4 bases, V lost 6 bases, and 9 bases had no gene match. CDR3: CASRGLAGVSGYEQYF. CDR3 sequence (DNA): TGTGCCAGTAGAGGACTAGCGGGAGTCTCTGGATACGAGCAGTACTTC.

This rearrangement joins TRBV5-1 to TRBJ2-1, with D perhaps being TRBD1 or TRBD2 (6 bases each). The V gene lost 4 bases and the J gene lost 8 bases, with 22 bases spanning the gap. This CDR3 is built from 16 residues. CDR1 and CDR2 from the germline V gene are SGHRS and YFSETQ. For the CDR3, the DNA is TGCGCCAGCAGCCCCTTTTCGACTAGTGAGGGGGATGAGCAGTTCTTC. It translates to CASSPFSTSEGDEQFF.

This clone was seen once. The chain links TRBV7-8 to TRBJ1-2; D gene ambiguous. CDR1 and CDR2 (germline): SGHVS, FQNEAQ. V lost 5 bases and J lost 4, with 14 bases in between. The CDR3 is made up of 14 amino acids. CDR3: CASSAAGAGYGYTF. The CDR3 bases are TGTGCCAGCAGCGCAGCCGGCGCGGGCTATGGCTACACCTTC. The full variable domain, with the rest looked up from reference TRBV7-8 and TRBJ1-2, is GAGVSQSPRYKVAKRGQDVALRCDPISGHVSLFWYQQALGQGPEFLTYFQNEAQLDKSGLPSDRFFAERPEGSVSTLKIQRTQQEDSAVYLCASSAAGAGYGYTFGSGTRLTVV.